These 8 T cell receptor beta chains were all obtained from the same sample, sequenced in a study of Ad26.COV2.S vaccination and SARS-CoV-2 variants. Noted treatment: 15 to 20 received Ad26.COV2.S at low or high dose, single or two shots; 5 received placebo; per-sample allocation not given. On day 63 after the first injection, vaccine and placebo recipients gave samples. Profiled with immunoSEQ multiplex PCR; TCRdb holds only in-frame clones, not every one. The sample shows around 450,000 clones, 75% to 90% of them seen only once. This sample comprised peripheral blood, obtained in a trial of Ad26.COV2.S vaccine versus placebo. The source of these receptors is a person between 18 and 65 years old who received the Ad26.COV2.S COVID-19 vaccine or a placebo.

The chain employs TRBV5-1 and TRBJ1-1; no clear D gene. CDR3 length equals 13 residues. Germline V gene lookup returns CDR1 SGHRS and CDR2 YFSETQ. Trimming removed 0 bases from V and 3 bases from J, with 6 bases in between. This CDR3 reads CASSLAVDTEAFF. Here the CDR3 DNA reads TGCGCCAGCAGCTTGGCCGTCGACACTGAAGCTTTCTTT.

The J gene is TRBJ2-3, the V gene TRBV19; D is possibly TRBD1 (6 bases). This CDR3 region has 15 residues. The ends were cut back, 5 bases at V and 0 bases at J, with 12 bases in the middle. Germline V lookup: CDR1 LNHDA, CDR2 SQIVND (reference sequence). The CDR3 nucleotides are TGTGCCAGTAGTCAGTGGCAGGGGAGCACAGATACGCAGTATTTT. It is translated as CASSQWQGSTDTQYF. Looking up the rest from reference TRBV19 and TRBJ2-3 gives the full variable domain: DGGITQSPKYLFRKEGQNVTLSCEQNLNHDAMYWYRQDPGQGLRLIYYSQIVNDFQKGDIAEGYSVSREKKESFPLTVTSAQKNPTAFYLCASSQWQGSTDTQYFGPGTRLTVL.

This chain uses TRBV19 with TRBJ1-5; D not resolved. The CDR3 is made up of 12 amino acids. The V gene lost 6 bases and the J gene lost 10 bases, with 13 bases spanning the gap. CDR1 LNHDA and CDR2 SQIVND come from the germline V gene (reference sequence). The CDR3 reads CASSDTPAPQHF. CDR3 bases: TGTGCCAGTAGCGATACCCCGGCCCCCCAGCATTTT.

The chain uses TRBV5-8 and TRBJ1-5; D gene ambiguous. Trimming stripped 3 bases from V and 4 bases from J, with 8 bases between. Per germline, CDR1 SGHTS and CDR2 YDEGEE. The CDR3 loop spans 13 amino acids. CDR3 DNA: TGTGCCAGCAGCTGGGCCGGTAATCAGCCCCAGCATTTT. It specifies CASSWAGNQPQHF.

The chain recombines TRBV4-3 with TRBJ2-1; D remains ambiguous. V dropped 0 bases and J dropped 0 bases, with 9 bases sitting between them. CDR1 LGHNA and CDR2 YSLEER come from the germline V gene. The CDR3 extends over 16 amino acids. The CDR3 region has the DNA TGCGCCAGCAGCCAAGAATTGACAAGCTCCTACAATGAGCAGTTCTTC. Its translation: CASSQELTSSYNEQFF.

CDR3 protein: CASSEKGDSRGYTF. In nucleotides, the CDR3 is TGTGCCAGCAGTGAAAAGGGGGACTCCCGTGGCTACACCTTC. The genes are TRBV6-1 and TRBJ1-2; the D gene is possibly TRBD1 (6 bases). The CDR3 covers 14 residues. V was cut by 2 bases and J by 7 bases, with 14 bases left in between. The germline CDR1 and CDR2 sequences are MNHNS and SASEGT.

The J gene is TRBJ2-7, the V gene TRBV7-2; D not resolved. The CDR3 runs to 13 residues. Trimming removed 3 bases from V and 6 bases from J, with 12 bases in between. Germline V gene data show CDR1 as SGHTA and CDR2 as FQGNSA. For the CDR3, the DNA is TGTGCCAGCAGCTTCCCGGGTGTAGGCGAGCAGTACGTC. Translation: CASSFPGVGEQYV.

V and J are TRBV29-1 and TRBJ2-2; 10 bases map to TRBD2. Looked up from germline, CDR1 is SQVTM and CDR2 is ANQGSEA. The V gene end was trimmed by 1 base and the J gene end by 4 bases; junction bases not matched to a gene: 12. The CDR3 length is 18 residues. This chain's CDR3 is CSVEGVGASGRLTGELFF. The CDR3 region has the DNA TGCAGCGTTGAAGGTGTGGGGGCTAGCGGGAGACTCACCGGGGAGCTGTTTTTT.